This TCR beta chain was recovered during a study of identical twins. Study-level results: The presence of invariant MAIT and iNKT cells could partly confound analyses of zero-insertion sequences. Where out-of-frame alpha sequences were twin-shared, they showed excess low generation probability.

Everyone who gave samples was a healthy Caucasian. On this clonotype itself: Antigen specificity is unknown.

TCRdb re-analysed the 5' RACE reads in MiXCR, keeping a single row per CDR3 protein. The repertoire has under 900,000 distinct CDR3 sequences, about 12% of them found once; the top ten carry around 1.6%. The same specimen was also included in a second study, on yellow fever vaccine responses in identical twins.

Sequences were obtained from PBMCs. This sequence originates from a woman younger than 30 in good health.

This CDR3 is CASSLPVAGGRTDTQYF. CDR3 DNA sequence: TGTGCCAGCAGCCTCCCGGTAGCGGGGGGGCGCACAGATACGCAGTATTTT. V is TRBV7-9 and J is TRBJ2-3; TRBD2 agrees at 11 bases. Per the germline V gene, CDR1 is SEHNR and CDR2 is FQNEAQ (reference sequence). The CDR3 is made up of 17 amino acids. The junction had 8 bases not matched to a gene; V was cut back by 5 bases and J by 1 base.